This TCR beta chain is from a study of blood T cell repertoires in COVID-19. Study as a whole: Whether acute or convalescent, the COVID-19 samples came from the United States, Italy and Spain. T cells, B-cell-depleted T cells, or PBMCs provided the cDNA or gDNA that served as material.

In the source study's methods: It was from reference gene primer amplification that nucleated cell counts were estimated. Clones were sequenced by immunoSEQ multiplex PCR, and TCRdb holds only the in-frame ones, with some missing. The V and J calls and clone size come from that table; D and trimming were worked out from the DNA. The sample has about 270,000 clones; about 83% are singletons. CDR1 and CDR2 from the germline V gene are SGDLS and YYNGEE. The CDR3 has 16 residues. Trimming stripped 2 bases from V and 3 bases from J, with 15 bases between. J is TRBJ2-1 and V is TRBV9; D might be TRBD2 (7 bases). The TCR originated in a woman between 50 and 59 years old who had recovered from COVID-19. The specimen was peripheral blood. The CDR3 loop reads CASSVGGLANYNEQFF. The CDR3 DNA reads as TGTGCCAGCAGCGTCGGGGGGCTAGCGAACTACAATGAGCAGTTCTTC.